This entry concerns a single TCR beta chain. The data were taken from a study of CD8 T cells in Susac syndrome. Study at large: Sequencing included Susac syndrome patients, about six of them with active disease and under 10 in remission.

The CDR3 is 14 amino acids. Germline CDR1 DFQATT, CDR2 SNEGSKA (reference sequence). J was trimmed by 2 bases and V by 6 bases; bases with no gene match: 9. In contrast to the negatively isolated CD8+ and CD4+ T cells, TEMRA cells were FACS-enriched. The RNA input was about 0.5 to 1 ug, and it was reverse transcribed with random hexamers. Multiplex PCR with immunoSEQ amplified the TCR beta CDR3 across 54 Vbeta and 13 Jbeta. TCRdb called the immunoSEQ multiplex PCR reads again in MiXCR, with one record for every CDR3 protein. The sample shows under 200,000 distinct CDR3 sequences, approximately 94% of them seen only once.

The sample taken for sequencing was CD4+ T cells from PBMCs. The TCR comes from a human donor with Susac syndrome. V usage is TRBV20-1 and J usage is TRBJ1-2; 7 bases match TRBD1. CDR3 protein: CSATRQGVNYGYTF. DNA of the CDR3: TGCAGTGCCACCAGACAGGGAGTCAACTATGGCTACACCTTC.